This TCR beta chain was identified during a study of T cell responses to AZD1222 COVID-19 vaccine. Profiling relied on immunoSEQ multiplex PCR, and the TCRdb table lists in-frame clones only, not all of them. The sample has fewer than 85,000 clones; about 91% are singletons. The CDR3 is made up of 16 amino acids. Germline lookup yields CDR1 ENHRY and CDR2 SYGVKD. Trimming stripped 3 bases from V and 3 bases from J, with 18 bases between. Worth noting for this clone: Antigen specificity is unknown.

Study-wide results and caveats: Donors in the cohort were predominantly white British and more often female, and clonal diversity was possibly underestimated. Spike-specific TCR breadth and depth were elevated following two AZD1222 doses. At study baseline, merely a handful of AZD1222 recipients were seropositive.

The sample here was peripheral blood, taken on day 0 of MenACWY control vaccination. V usage is TRBV10-3 and J usage is TRBJ2-7; D remains ambiguous. The source of this sequence is an adult in good health. CDR3 region: CAISEGVGPVHYEQYF. The CDR3 nucleotides read TGTGCCATCAGTGAAGGAGTTGGGCCCGTACACTACGAGCAGTACTTC.